These 15 T cell receptor beta chains share one sample of origin, sequenced in a study of blood T cell repertoires in COVID-19. Using immunoSEQ multiplex PCR, the repertoire was profiled, and TCRdb retains in-frame clones only, with some absent. Among 200,000 to 300,000 clones listed, 91% were seen once. The sequenced sample was peripheral blood. The receptors here all came from a person in their late teens or twenties with COVID-19, enrolled during active disease.

This chain links TRBV11-2 with TRBJ1-2; maybe TRBD1 (6 bases). The V gene's germline CDR1 is SGHAT and CDR2 FQNNGV. This CDR3 has 18 residues. Trimming took 0 bases from V and 0 from J, leaving 17 bases between them. DNA for the CDR3: TGTGCCAGCAGCTTAGAAGGGGGGGAATCTTCAGCTAACTATGGCTACACCTTC. It is translated as CASSLEGGESSANYGYTF.

The chain uses TRBV16 and TRBJ1-2; TRBD1 might be the D (6 bases). The CDR3 contains 15 residues. Trimming pared 2 bases from V and 5 bases from J, leaving 15 bases between. Germline V gene sequence: CDR1 KGHSY, CDR2 FQNENV. CDR3 amino acids: CASSQPRDTGYGYTF. The CDR3 DNA is TGTGCCAGCAGCCAACCACGGGACACAGGATATGGCTACACCTTC.

The rearrangement joins TRBV6-2 or TRBV6-3 to TRBJ2-3, with 12 bases identical to TRBD2. CDR1 is MNHEY, CDR2 SVGEGT, per germline. V shed 5 bases and J 1 base; nucleotides not matched to a gene: 7. This CDR3 has 17 residues. CDR3 sequence reads: CASSTGLAGTRTDTQYF. The CDR3 nucleotides are TGTGCCAGCAGTACTGGACTAGCGGGGACCCGCACAGATACGCAGTATTTT.

The DNA for the CDR3 is TGTGCCAGCAGCCCCTTCCCCTCGCGGGGCACAGATACGCAGTATTTT. Residues: CASSPFPSRGTDTQYF. The chain couples TRBV28 to TRBJ2-3, with TRBD2 as a possible D gene (5 bases). Per the germline V gene, CDR1 is MDHEN and CDR2 is SYDVKM. The CDR3 spans 16 residues. The V gene lost 6 bases and the J gene lost 1 base, with 17 bases spanning the gap. Looking up the rest from reference TRBV28 and TRBJ2-3 gives the full variable domain: DVKVTQSSRYLVKRTGEKVFLECVQDMDHENMFWYRQDPGLGLRLIYFSYDVKMKEKGDIPEGYSVSREKKERFSLILESASTNQTSMYLCASSPFPSRGTDTQYFGPGTRLTVL.

The chain couples TRBV12-3 or TRBV12-4 to TRBJ1-2, with D possibly being TRBD1 (5 bases). The CDR3 contains 13 residues. Trimming cost V 0 bases and J 7 bases, with 9 bases left between them. The CDR3: CASSLAGTAGYTF. CDR3 bases: TGTGCCAGCAGTTTAGCCGGGACTGCTGGCTACACCTTC.

This clone was seen only once. J is TRBJ2-1 and V is TRBV7-9; TRBD2 matches at 10 bases. CDR1 and CDR2 (germline): SEHNR, FQNEAQ (reference sequence). V dropped 1 base and J dropped 10; count of bases not matched to a gene: 7. The CDR3 covers 15 residues. This chain's CDR3 is CASSLGTSGFGEQFF. CDR3 DNA: TGTGCCAGCAGCTTAGGGACTAGCGGATTTGGGGAGCAGTTCTTC.

The rearrangement links TRBV29-1 to TRBJ1-2; D gene uncertain. The V and J ends lost 2 bases and 4 bases respectively, with 8 bases between them. The CDR3 contains 12 residues. CDR1 and CDR2 from the germline V gene are SQVTM and ANQGSEA. The CDR3 DNA sequence: TGCAGCGTTGAAACCATAGTCTATGGCTACACCTTC. Translated: CSVETIVYGYTF.

Only one count was recorded for this clone. The chain carries TRBV5-8 and TRBJ2-1, with TRBD1 identical over 8 bases. CDR3 length: 15 amino acids. Germline V gene sequence: CDR1 SGHTS, CDR2 YDEGEE. V lost 4 bases and J lost 10; bases outside the gene matches: 13. CDR3 DNA sequence: TGTGCCAGCAGCATGCCGGGACAGGAAGGACGCGAGCAGTTCTTC. It codes for CASSMPGQEGREQFF.

Only one count was recorded for this clone. The rearrangement uses TRBV10-3 and TRBJ2-7; TRBD1 is a possible D gene (6 bases). V was cut by 3 bases and J by 5 bases, with 14 bases left in between. In germline, CDR1 is ENHRY, CDR2 SYGVKD. This CDR3 is 14 amino acids long. The CDR3 loop is CAISELGAVNEQYF. In DNA, the CDR3 is TGTGCCATCAGTGAATTGGGGGCGGTCAACGAGCAGTACTTC.

The genes are TRBV5-5 and TRBJ2-3; 9 nucleotides agree with TRBD2. V lost 0 bases, J lost 0 bases, and 2 bases stayed unmatched. Germline V gene data show CDR1 as SGHKS and CDR2 as YYEKEE (reference sequence). The CDR3 has 16 amino acids. DNA of the CDR3: TGTGCCAGCAGCTTGGGACTAGCGGCTAGCACAGATACGCAGTATTTT. This gives the protein CASSLGLAASTDTQYF.

The chain combines TRBV5-1 with TRBJ2-1; TRBD2 agrees at 7 bases. The germline V gene has CDR1 SGHRS and CDR2 YFSETQ. CDR3 size: 14 residues. J was trimmed by 4 bases and V by 4 bases; bases with no gene match: 5. CDR3 protein: CASSHWEGYNEQFF. The CDR3 nucleotides are TGCGCCAGCAGCCATTGGGAGGGGTACAATGAGCAGTTCTTC. Combining the CDR3 with reference TRBV5-1 and TRBJ2-1 gives the whole variable domain KAGVTQTPRYLIKTRGQQVTLSCSPISGHRSVSWYQQTPGQGLQFLFEYFSETQRNKGNFPGRFSGRQFSNSRSEMNVSTLELGDSALYLCASSHWEGYNEQFFGPGTRLTVL.

The chain uses TRBV5-1 and TRBJ1-1, with TRBD1 identical over 8 bases. CDR1 and CDR2 (germline): SGHRS, YFSETQ. V gave up 3 bases and J gave up 7 bases; unmatched junction bases: 17. This CDR3 comprises 17 residues. CDR3 amino acids: CASSSQGTGAGFGEAFF. Here the CDR3 DNA reads TGCGCCAGCAGCTCCCAAGGGACAGGCGCGGGGTTCGGTGAAGCTTTCTTT.

This clone was found once. This chain connects TRBV24-1 to TRBJ1-2, with 10 nucleotides matching TRBD1. The CDR3 length is 15 residues. The V gene end was trimmed by 3 bases and the J gene end by 6 bases; junction bases not matched to a gene: 6. CDR1 and CDR2 from the germline V gene are KGHDR and SFDVKD. CDR3 in amino acids: CATSDADRGRDGYTF. The CDR3 DNA reads as TGTGCCACCAGTGATGCCGACAGGGGGCGGGATGGCTACACCTTC.

The chain has TRBV29-1 and TRBJ2-5; D is perhaps TRBD1 (5 bases). V dropped 4 bases and J dropped 7 bases, with 19 bases sitting between them. The CDR3 contains 14 residues. Germline V gene data show CDR1 as SQVTM and CDR2 as ANQGSEA. Here the CDR3 DNA reads TGCAGCGTTGGTTTGGGGCGCGGAGATGGGACCCAGTACTTC. Its protein is CSVGLGRGDGTQYF.

The chain is built from TRBV5-6 and TRBJ1-2, with TRBD1 matching 9 bases. The V gene end was trimmed by 1 base and the J gene end by 8 bases; junction bases not matched to a gene: 12. The germline CDR1 and CDR2 sequences are SGHDT and YYEEEE. The CDR3 runs 16 residues. CDR3 nucleotide sequence: TGTGCCAGCAGCTTGTCCTATCCGGGACAGGGATACGGCTACACCTTC. Protein: CASSLSYPGQGYGYTF.